The present T cell receptor (beta chain) was sequenced within a study of shared clonotypes between healthy human individuals. The V and J ends lost 6 bases and 4 bases, in that order; junction bases with no gene match: 7. Germline V lookup: CDR1 SGHKS, CDR2 YYEKEE (reference sequence). The CDR3 loop spans 14 amino acids. Produced via immunoSEQ multiplex PCR; TCRdb's table is partial and in-frame only. The repertoire holds some 2,500,000 clones, with 93% as singletons. The sequencing sample was made of naive CD4+ T cells from PBMCs. Subset denoted: CD45RA+ positively selected. The sequence came from a man in his late teens or twenties in good health. Some clones in this sample may be carry-over from other donors' samples. The V and J genes are TRBV5-5 and TRBJ2-3, with 8 bases matching TRBD2. The CDR3 here is CASIRGLDSDTQYF. The CDR3 nucleotides read TGTGCCAGCATCAGGGGACTAGATTCAGATACGCAGTATTTT.